This TCR beta chain came from a study of response to subunit inactivated influenza vaccine. TCRdb re-derived calls from the RT-PCR reads in MiXCR, one entry per CDR3 protein. The sample lists around 570,000 distinct CDR3 sequences, about 11% seen once, with 8% to 13% in the top ten. In this sample, this clonotype turned up a few times. The sample was also linked to a second study, of T cells expressing NK-cell markers. That source notes: The TCR beta cDNA came from 5'RACE template switching with UMIs. Sorted CD3+CD56+NKG2C+, CD3+CD56+NKG2C- and CD3+CD56-NKG2C+ T cells supplied TCR beta repertoires. In the group of eight sequenced donors, seven were HCMV-seropositive and one was seronegative. The share of CD8+ T cells held by dominant NKG2C+ clonotypes was about 1.0-8% in several donors. One observes that, in several donors, these clonotypes were also the leading ones within the CD3+CD56-NKG2C+ fraction.

Material: PBMCs from blood, obtained on the day of vaccination. The clonotype originates from a man aged 45-65 years who received an inactivated influenza vaccine.

The CDR3 DNA follows: TGTGCCATCAGATCGGATTCTTGGTACGAGCAGTACTTC. This codes for CAIRSDSWYEQYF. This chain links TRBV10-3 with TRBJ2-7; D uncertain. Germline V lookup: CDR1 ENHRY, CDR2 SYGVKD. The CDR3 is 13 residues long. Trimming took off 6 bases at V and 4 bases at J, with 13 bases between the two ends.